The next 9 T cell receptor beta chains were all read from a single sample in a study of early T cells in non-severe SARS-CoV-2 infection. TCRdb re-derived calls from the 5' RACE reads in MiXCR, one entry per CDR3 protein. Of tens of thousands of distinct CDR3 sequences listed, roughly 13% are singletons. The sequenced sample consisted of whole blood. The receptors here all came from an adult who was a healthcare worker with PCR-confirmed SARS-CoV-2 infection or an uninfected control (not recorded which).

This clonotype was recorded at least ten times. The J gene is TRBJ2-5, the V gene TRBV6-2 or TRBV6-3; the D is unclear. Germline V CDR1 and CDR2: MNHEY, SVGEGT. V lost 3 bases and J lost 4, with 3 bases in between. The CDR3 loop spans 11 amino acids. CDR3 protein: CASSYVETQYF. The CDR3 nucleotides read TGTGCCAGCAGTTATGTAGAGACCCAGTACTTC.

This clonotype was recorded many times. The chain carries TRBV6-5 and TRBJ2-1, with 7 bases that match TRBD1. Losses at the gene ends were 7 bases for V and 2 bases for J; bases not matched to a gene: 8. Germline V CDR1 and CDR2: MNHEY, SVGAGI. CDR3 length: 15 residues. Here the CDR3 DNA reads TGTGCCAGCACCTCTCGTCAGGGGGCCTACAATGAGCAGTTCTTC. This translates into CASTSRQGAYNEQFF.

This clonotype was recorded many times. CDR3 DNA sequence: TGTGCCAGCAGCTTAAGGACTAGCGGGGCCTTTACCTACAATGAGCAGTTCTTC. Its protein product is CASSLRTSGAFTYNEQFF. This chain links TRBV3-1 with TRBJ2-1; 12 bases agree with TRBD2. CDR3 length equals 18 residues. The germline gives CDR1 LGHDT, CDR2 YNNKEL (reference sequence). Trimming removed 5 bases from V and 2 bases from J; junction bases left unmatched: 10.

This clonotype was observed a few times. This chain joins TRBV14 and TRBJ2-1; no firm D call. Trimming stripped 3 bases from V and 2 bases from J, with 11 bases between. This CDR3 is built from 15 residues. Germline V gene data show CDR1 as SGHDN and CDR2 as FVKESK. Written as DNA, the CDR3 is TGTGCCAGCAGCCAGGGTAGGTGGGCCTACAATGAGCAGTTCTTC. Amino acids: CASSQGRWAYNEQFF.

There are many counts of this clonotype. The V gene is TRBV10-2, the J gene TRBJ2-1, with a tentative D call TRBD1 (5 bases). The CDR3 spans 13 residues. The V gene's germline CDR1 is WSHSY and CDR2 SAAADI. Trimming took off 5 bases at V and 6 bases at J, with 11 bases between the two ends. CDR3 loop: CASSSDIGNEQFF. The CDR3 region has the DNA TGCGCCAGCAGTTCGGACATAGGCAATGAGCAGTTCTTC.

This clonotype was counted ten times or more. The genes are TRBV18 and TRBJ2-7; D not certain. The CDR3 is 12 residues long. Trimming pared 0 bases from V and 6 bases from J, leaving 6 bases between. Germline V lookup: CDR1 KGHSH, CDR2 LQKENI. DNA for the CDR3: TGTGCCAGCTCACCACCAGGACCCGAGCAGTACTTC. It yields the protein CASSPPGPEQYF.

This clonotype showed up just a few times. The rearrangement uses TRBV20-1 and TRBJ2-1; 7 bases map to TRBD2. Per germline, CDR1 DFQATT and CDR2 SNEGSKA (reference sequence). The ends lost 6 bases at V and 8 bases at J; junction bases unmatched: 7. This CDR3 is built from 12 residues. CDR3 bases: TGCAGTGCCTCGTGGGGGAGGGATGAGCAGTTCTTC. Its translation: CSASWGRDEQFF.

This clonotype showed up many times. V is TRBV5-5 and J is TRBJ1-2; weak D call: TRBD1 (5 bases). Per the germline V gene, CDR1 is SGHKS and CDR2 is YYEKEE (reference sequence). With 4 bases removed from V and 2 bases from J, the gap between germline ends came to 12 bases. CDR3 length equals 14 residues. The CDR3 sequence: CASSTGTANYGYTF. In DNA form, the CDR3 reads TGTGCCAGCAGCACCGGGACGGCCAACTATGGCTACACCTTC.

This clonotype showed up many times. The chain carries TRBV19 and TRBJ1-4; no clear D. Germline V gene data show CDR1 as LNHDA and CDR2 as SQIVND (reference sequence). V gave up 5 bases and J gave up 4 bases, with 5 bases separating them. The CDR3 loop spans 12 amino acids. The CDR3 DNA is TGTGCCAGTAGTCAGGTTAATGAAAAACTGTTTTTT. Translating it yields CASSQVNEKLFF.